This is a list of T cell receptor beta chains from one sample in a study of shared clonotypes between healthy human individuals. Using immunoSEQ multiplex PCR, the repertoire was profiled, and TCRdb retains in-frame clones only, with some absent. The sample includes fewer than 850,000 clones, 72% of them seen just once. The sample comprised memory CD4+ T cells sorted from blood. The origin of the receptors is a woman under 40 in good health. CDR3s include the opening cysteine and the closing phenylalanine or tryptophan. Each record gives: J gene, V gene, clone size, D gene, CDR3 DNA, CDR3 protein. The D gene is left open where the match is weak. Clone size is stated in some rows and not others, as once, few, many or a class when expanded.

j_gene: TRBJ2-1
v_gene: TRBV7-9
abundance: few
d_gene: TRBD2
CDR3nt: TGTGCCAGCAGCTCGGGACTAGCGTACAATGAGCAGTTCTTC
CDR3aa: CASSSGLAYNEQFF

j_gene: TRBJ1-1
v_gene: TRBV13
abundance: .
d_gene: .
CDR3nt: TGTGCCAGCAGCTCTAACGGGGGTCTCACTGAAGCTTTCTTT
CDR3aa: CASSSNGGLTEAFF

j_gene: TRBJ1-2
v_gene: TRBV7-2
abundance: .
d_gene: .
CDR3nt: TGTGCCAGCAGCTTAGAACCAGACTATGGCTACACCTTC
CDR3aa: CASSLEPDYGYTF

j_gene: TRBJ1-5
v_gene: TRBV15
abundance: once
d_gene: TRBD1
CDR3nt: TGTGCCACCAGCAGGGGACAGGGTGATCAGCCCCAGCATTTT
CDR3aa: CATSRGQGDQPQHF

j_gene: TRBJ1-1
v_gene: TRBV4-1
abundance: .
d_gene: .
CDR3nt: TGCGCCAGCAGCCAGGTGATGAACACTGAAGCTTTCTTT
CDR3aa: CASSQVMNTEAFF

j_gene: TRBJ2-5
v_gene: TRBV5-1
abundance: .
d_gene: TRBD2
CDR3nt: TGCGCCAGCAGCTTGGGACTAGCGGGAGTGGAGACCCAGTACTTC
CDR3aa: CASSLGLAGVETQYF

j_gene: TRBJ2-1
v_gene: TRBV9
abundance: .
d_gene: .
CDR3nt: TGTGCCAGCAGCGTATCGGCCTTAAGCGGCAGTGAGCAGTTCTTC
CDR3aa: CASSVSALSGSEQFF

j_gene: TRBJ2-7
v_gene: TRBV25-1
abundance: .
d_gene: .
CDR3nt: TGTGCCAGCAGTGAATCTCAACAGACCACCTACGAGCAGTACTTC
CDR3aa: CASSESQQTTYEQYF

j_gene: TRBJ1-4
v_gene: TRBV6-5
abundance: .
d_gene: .
CDR3nt: TGTGCCAGCAGCTGGAGAGGGACTAATGAAAAACTGTTTTTT
CDR3aa: CASSWRGTNEKLFF

j_gene: TRBJ1-1
v_gene: TRBV28
abundance: few
d_gene: TRBD1
CDR3nt: TGTGCCAGCAGGCGGACAGGGAACACTGAAGCTTTCTTT
CDR3aa: CASRRTGNTEAFF

j_gene: TRBJ2-1
v_gene: TRBV11-2
abundance: .
d_gene: TRBD2
CDR3nt: TGTGCCAGCAGGTCATACCGCGGGACTAGATACAATGAGCAGTTCTTC
CDR3aa: CASRSYRGTRYNEQFF

j_gene: TRBJ2-5
v_gene: TRBV7-2
abundance: .
d_gene: .
CDR3nt: TGTGCCAGCAGCCCGGGGGGCAGGCAAGAGACCCAGTACTTC
CDR3aa: CASSPGGRQETQYF

j_gene: TRBJ2-1
v_gene: TRBV4-2
abundance: .
d_gene: .
CDR3nt: TGTGCCAGCAGCCAAGATATGTCTCTCTACAATGAGCAGTTCTTC
CDR3aa: CASSQDMSLYNEQFF

j_gene: TRBJ1-3
v_gene: TRBV5-1
abundance: few
d_gene: .
CDR3nt: TGCGCCAGCAGCTTAGACAGCGGAAACACCATATATTTT
CDR3aa: CASSLDSGNTIYF

j_gene: TRBJ2-3
v_gene: TRBV9
abundance: .
d_gene: TRBD2
CDR3nt: TGTGCCAGCAGCAAAGGACTAGCGGGACCCACAGATACGCAGTATTTT
CDR3aa: CASSKGLAGPTDTQYF

j_gene: TRBJ1-2
v_gene: TRBV27
abundance: .
d_gene: .
CDR3nt: TGTGCCAGCAGTTTATCCAGGGGCTACACCTTC
CDR3aa: CASSLSRGYTF

j_gene: TRBJ2-7
v_gene: TRBV5-1
abundance: few
d_gene: .
CDR3nt: TGCGCCAGCAGCTTAACCCGCTGGGGAGTCGGCGAGCAGTACTTC
CDR3aa: CASSLTRWGVGEQYF

j_gene: TRBJ2-4
v_gene: TRBV13
abundance: few
d_gene: TRBD2
CDR3nt: TGTGCCAGCAGCGTCTGGCGGGAGCGCGCCAAAAACATTCAGTACTTC
CDR3aa: CASSVWRERAKNIQYF

j_gene: TRBJ2-6
v_gene: TRBV28
abundance: .
d_gene: .
CDR3nt: TGTGCCAGCAGTCCCGTGGGCCCTGGGGCCAACGTCCTGACTTTC
CDR3aa: CASSPVGPGANVLTF

j_gene: TRBJ1-1
v_gene: TRBV11-3
abundance: .
d_gene: TRBD1
CDR3nt: TGTGCCAGCAGCCCACACAGGGGGAACACTGAAGCTTTCTTT
CDR3aa: CASSPHRGNTEAFF

j_gene: TRBJ2-1
v_gene: TRBV28
abundance: .
d_gene: .
CDR3nt: TGTGTGTGTTCGGACAGCTCCTACAATGAGCAGTTCTTC
CDR3aa: CVCSDSSYNEQFF

j_gene: TRBJ2-3
v_gene: TRBV5-8
abundance: few
d_gene: .
CDR3nt: TGTGCCAGCAGCTTGGCCGGGGACCGCAGCACAGATACGCAGTATTTT
CDR3aa: CASSLAGDRSTDTQYF

j_gene: TRBJ1-4
v_gene: TRBV19
abundance: .
d_gene: .
CDR3nt: TGTGCCACCGACTCGGACCGCCGGATAGCAACTAATGAAAAACTGTTTTTT
CDR3aa: CATDSDRRIATNEKLFF

j_gene: TRBJ2-3
v_gene: TRBV19
abundance: many
d_gene: .
CDR3nt: TGTGCCAGTAGTAATCCAGGGGATAATACGCAGTATTTT
CDR3aa: CASSNPGDNTQYF

j_gene: TRBJ2-1
v_gene: TRBV19
abundance: .
d_gene: TRBD2
CDR3nt: TGTGCCAGTAGGACCGGACTAGCGGGAGGGGGCAGCTACAATGAGCAGTTCTTC
CDR3aa: CASRTGLAGGGSYNEQFF

j_gene: TRBJ2-7
v_gene: TRBV6-1
abundance: .
d_gene: TRBD1
CDR3nt: TGTGCCAGCGGTCGGGACAGGGGGACCTACGAGCAGTACTTC
CDR3aa: CASGRDRGTYEQYF

j_gene: TRBJ1-2
v_gene: TRBV2
abundance: .
d_gene: .
CDR3nt: TGTGCCAGCAAGAACAGAGTGCCTGATATCTTC
CDR3aa: CASKNRVPDIF

j_gene: TRBJ1-1
v_gene: TRBV11-2
abundance: .
d_gene: .
CDR3nt: TGTGCCAGCAGCTTCAAGGGCACTGAAGCTTTCTTT
CDR3aa: CASSFKGTEAFF

j_gene: TRBJ2-1
v_gene: TRBV19
abundance: .
d_gene: TRBD2
CDR3nt: TGTGCCAGTGCTAGGACTAGCAGCAACAATGAGCAGTTCTTC
CDR3aa: CASARTSSNNEQFF

j_gene: TRBJ2-7
v_gene: TRBV7-2
abundance: .
d_gene: .
CDR3nt: TGTGCCAGCAGCTACCGGGCCCAGAAGGAGCAGTACTTC
CDR3aa: CASSYRAQKEQYF

j_gene: TRBJ2-4
v_gene: TRBV5-4
abundance: .
d_gene: TRBD2
CDR3nt: TGTGCCAGCAGCTTGTTCGGGGGGGCCAAAAACATTCAGTACTTC
CDR3aa: CASSLFGGAKNIQYF

j_gene: TRBJ1-4
v_gene: TRBV6-5
abundance: .
d_gene: .
CDR3nt: TGTGCCAGCAGTTACTCGCCCCCTGAAAAACTGTTTTTT
CDR3aa: CASSYSPPEKLFF

j_gene: TRBJ2-5
v_gene: TRBV7-6
abundance: .
d_gene: .
CDR3nt: TGTGCCAGCTCACGCCCCTCCAGGGGGAGGGTCCAAGAGACCCAGTACTTC
CDR3aa: CASSRPSRGRVQETQYF

j_gene: TRBJ2-3
v_gene: TRBV7-3
abundance: .
d_gene: .
CDR3nt: TGTGCCAGCAGCTTAGGTGCCTCGTGGGGAGATACGCAGTATTTT
CDR3aa: CASSLGASWGDTQYF

j_gene: TRBJ2-3
v_gene: TRBV28
abundance: .
d_gene: TRBD2
CDR3nt: TGTGCCAGCAGTTTAGCGGGAGACTTGACAGATACGCAGTATTTT
CDR3aa: CASSLAGDLTDTQYF

j_gene: TRBJ1-1
v_gene: TRBV7-6
abundance: many
d_gene: TRBD1
CDR3nt: TGTGCCAGCAGCAGAACCGGGACAGGGGGCTCTGAAGCTTTCTTT
CDR3aa: CASSRTGTGGSEAFF

j_gene: TRBJ1-5
v_gene: TRBV28
abundance: many
d_gene: .
CDR3nt: TGTGCCAGCAGTTTATACGGGGCCCAGCATTTT
CDR3aa: CASSLYGAQHF

j_gene: TRBJ2-1
v_gene: TRBV6-5
abundance: .
d_gene: TRBD2
CDR3nt: TGTGCCAGCAGTTACTCGAGCGGGAGCCTACCCTATGAGCAGTTCTTC
CDR3aa: CASSYSSGSLPYEQFF

j_gene: TRBJ2-5
v_gene: TRBV19
abundance: once
d_gene: TRBD2
CDR3nt: TGTGCCAGTAGCACGGGGGGGTATGTGGAGACCCAGTACTTC
CDR3aa: CASSTGGYVETQYF